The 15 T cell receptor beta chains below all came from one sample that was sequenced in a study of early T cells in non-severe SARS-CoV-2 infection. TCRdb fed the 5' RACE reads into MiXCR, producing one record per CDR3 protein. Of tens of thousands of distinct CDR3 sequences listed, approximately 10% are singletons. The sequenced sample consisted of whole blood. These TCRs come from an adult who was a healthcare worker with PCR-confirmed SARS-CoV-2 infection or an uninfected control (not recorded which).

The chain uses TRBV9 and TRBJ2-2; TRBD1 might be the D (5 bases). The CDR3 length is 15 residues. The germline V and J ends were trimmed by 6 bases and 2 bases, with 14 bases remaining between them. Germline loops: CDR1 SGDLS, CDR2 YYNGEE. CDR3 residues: CASTRDRPNTGELFF. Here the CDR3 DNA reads TGTGCCAGCACTCGTGACAGACCAAACACCGGGGAGCTGTTTTTT. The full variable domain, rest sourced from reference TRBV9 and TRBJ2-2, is DSGVTQTPKHLITATGQRVTLRCSPRSGDLSVYWYQQSLDQGLQFLIQYYNGEERAKGNILERFSAQQFPDLHSELNLSSLELGDSALYFCASTRDRPNTGELFFGEGSRLTVL.

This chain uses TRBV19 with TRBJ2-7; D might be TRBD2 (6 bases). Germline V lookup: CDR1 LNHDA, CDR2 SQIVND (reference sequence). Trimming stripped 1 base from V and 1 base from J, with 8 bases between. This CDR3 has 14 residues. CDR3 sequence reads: CASSIAGTSYEQYF. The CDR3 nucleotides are TGTGCCAGTAGTATAGCAGGGACTTCCTACGAGCAGTACTTC.

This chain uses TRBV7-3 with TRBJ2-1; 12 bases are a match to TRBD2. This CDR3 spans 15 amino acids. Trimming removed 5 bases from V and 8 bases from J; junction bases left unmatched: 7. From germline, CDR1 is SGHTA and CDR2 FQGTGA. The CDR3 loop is CASSATSGRFDEQFF. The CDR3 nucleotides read TGTGCCAGCAGCGCCACTAGCGGGAGGTTCGATGAGCAGTTCTTC.

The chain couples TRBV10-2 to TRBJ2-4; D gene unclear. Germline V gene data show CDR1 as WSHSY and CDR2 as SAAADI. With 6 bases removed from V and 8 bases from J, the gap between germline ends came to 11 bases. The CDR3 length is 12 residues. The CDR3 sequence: CASRDPSDIQYF. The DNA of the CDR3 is TGCGCCAGCAGAGATCCATCAGACATTCAGTACTTC.

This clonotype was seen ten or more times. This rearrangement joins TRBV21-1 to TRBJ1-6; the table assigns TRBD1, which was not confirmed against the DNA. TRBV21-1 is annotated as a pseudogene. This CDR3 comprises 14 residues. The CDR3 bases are TGTGCCAGCAGCCGACAGGGGTACCGTTCACCCCTCCACTTT. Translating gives CASSRQGYRSPLHF.

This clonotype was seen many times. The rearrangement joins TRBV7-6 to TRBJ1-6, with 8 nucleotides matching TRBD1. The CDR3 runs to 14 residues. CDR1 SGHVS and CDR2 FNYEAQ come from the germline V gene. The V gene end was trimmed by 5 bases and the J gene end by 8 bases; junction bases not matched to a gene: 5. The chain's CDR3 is CASSAGGWDSPLHF. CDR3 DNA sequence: TGTGCCAGCAGCGCAGGGGGCTGGGATTCACCCCTCCACTTT.

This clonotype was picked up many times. CDR3 in amino acids: CASTPRTSGSMDTQYF. The CDR3 bases are TGCGCCAGCACCCCCCGGACTAGCGGGAGTATGGATACGCAGTATTTT. The V and J genes are TRBV5-1 and TRBJ2-3, with 13 bases matching TRBD2. V trimming: 6 bases; J trimming: 6 bases; junction bases outside the gene matches: 10. This CDR3 has 16 residues. Germline V gene lookup returns CDR1 SGHRS and CDR2 YFSETQ.

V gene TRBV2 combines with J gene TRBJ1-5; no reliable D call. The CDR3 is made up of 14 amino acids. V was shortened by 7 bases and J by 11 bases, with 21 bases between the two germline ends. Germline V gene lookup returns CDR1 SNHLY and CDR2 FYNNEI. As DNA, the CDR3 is TGTGCCAGCAAGGGTGACCCCGGGATTATAACCCAGCATTTT. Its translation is CASKGDPGIITQHF.

The CDR3 sequence is CSLAGGYGYTF. In DNA, the CDR3 is TGCAGCCTTGCAGGAGGCTATGGCTACACCTTC. The rearrangement joins TRBV29-1 to TRBJ1-2; D uncertain. The germline V and J ends were trimmed by 8 bases and 4 bases, with 11 bases remaining between them. The CDR3 covers 11 residues. Per germline, CDR1 SQVTM and CDR2 ANQGSEA. The whole variable domain, remainder taken from reference TRBV29-1 and TRBJ1-2, is SAVISQKPSRDICQRGTSLTIQCQVDSQVTMMFWYRQQPGQSLTLIATANQGSEATYESGFVIDKFPISRPNLTFSTLTVSNMSPEDSSIYLCSLAGGYGYTFGSGTRLTVV.

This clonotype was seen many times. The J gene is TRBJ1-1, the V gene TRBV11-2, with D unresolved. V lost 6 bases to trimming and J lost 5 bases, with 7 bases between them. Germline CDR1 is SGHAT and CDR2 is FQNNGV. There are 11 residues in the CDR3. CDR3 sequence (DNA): TGTGCCAGCAGGGGGTGGACTGAAGCTTTCTTT. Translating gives CASRGWTEAFF.

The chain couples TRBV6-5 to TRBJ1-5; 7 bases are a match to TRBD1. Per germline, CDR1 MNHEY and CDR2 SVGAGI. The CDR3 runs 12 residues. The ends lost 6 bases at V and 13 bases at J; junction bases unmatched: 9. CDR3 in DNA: TGTGCCAGCAGCTCTACAGGGGCTAAGCAGCATTTT. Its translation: CASSSTGAKQHF.

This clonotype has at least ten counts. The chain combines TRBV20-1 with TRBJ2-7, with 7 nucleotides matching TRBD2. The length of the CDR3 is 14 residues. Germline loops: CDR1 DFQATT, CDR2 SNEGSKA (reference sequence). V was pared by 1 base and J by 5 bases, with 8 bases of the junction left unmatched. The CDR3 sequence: CSARAGGGSDEQYF. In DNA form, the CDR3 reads TGCAGTGCTAGAGCAGGAGGCGGGAGTGACGAGCAGTACTTC.

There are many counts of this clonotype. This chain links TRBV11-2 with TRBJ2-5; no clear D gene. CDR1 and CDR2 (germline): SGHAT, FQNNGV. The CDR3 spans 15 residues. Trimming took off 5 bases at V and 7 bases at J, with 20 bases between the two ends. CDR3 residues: CASSDLYGPDGTQYF. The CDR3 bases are TGTGCCAGCAGCGACCTGTATGGGCCGGACGGGACCCAGTACTTC. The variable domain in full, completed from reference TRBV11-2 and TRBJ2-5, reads EAGVAQSPRYKIIEKRQSVAFWCNPISGHATLYWYQQILGQGPKLLIQFQNNGVVDDSQLPKDRFSAERLKGVDSTLKIQPAKLEDSAVYLCASSDLYGPDGTQYFGPGTRLLVL.

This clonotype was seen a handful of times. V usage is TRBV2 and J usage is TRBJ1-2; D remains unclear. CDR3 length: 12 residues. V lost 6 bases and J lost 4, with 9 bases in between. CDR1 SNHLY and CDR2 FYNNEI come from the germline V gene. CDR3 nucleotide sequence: TGTGCCAGCAGAAGGGAATCCTATGGCTACACCTTC. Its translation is CASRRESYGYTF. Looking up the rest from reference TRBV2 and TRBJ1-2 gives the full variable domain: EPEVTQTPSHQVTQMGQEVILRCVPISNHLYFYWYRQILGQKVEFLVSFYNNEISEKSEIFDDQFSVERPDGSNFTLKIRSTKLEDSAMYFCASRRESYGYTFGSGTRLTVV.

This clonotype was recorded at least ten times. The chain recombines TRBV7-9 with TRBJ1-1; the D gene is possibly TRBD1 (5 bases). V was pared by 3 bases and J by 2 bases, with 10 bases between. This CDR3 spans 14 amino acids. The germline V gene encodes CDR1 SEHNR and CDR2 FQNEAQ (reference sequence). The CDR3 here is CASSLQGPNTEAFF. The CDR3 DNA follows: TGTGCCAGCAGCTTGCAGGGACCCAACACTGAAGCTTTCTTT.